These 7 T cell receptor beta chains were all obtained from the same sample, sequenced in a study of control samples from healthy donors and cancer patients. The assay was immunoSEQ multiplex PCR, and TCRdb's table has in-frame clones only and misses some. The sample has some 37,000 clones; approximately 90% are singletons. Sequencing was carried out using blood. These receptors came from a woman in her forties or fifties in good health.

The chain carries TRBV16 and TRBJ2-7; 8 bases map to TRBD1. The germline CDR1 and CDR2 sequences are KGHSY and FQNENV. Trimming took 4 bases from V and 2 from J; bases not matched to a gene: 7. CDR3 length: 15 amino acids. The CDR3 nucleotides read TGTGCCAGCAGCCCCTCGGGGACAGGCACCTACGAGCAGTACTTC. It yields the protein CASSPSGTGTYEQYF.

The chain links TRBV28 to TRBJ1-2, with D tentatively TRBD1 (6 bases). Germline loops: CDR1 MDHEN, CDR2 SYDVKM. The V gene lost 0 bases and the J gene lost 2 bases, with 13 bases spanning the gap. The CDR3 length is 16 residues. The CDR3 DNA follows: TGTGCCAGCAGTTTATGGACCCAGGGGAGGAACTATGGCTACACCTTC. This gives the protein CASSLWTQGRNYGYTF.

The genes are TRBV28 and TRBJ2-7, with D hard to call. V lost 7 bases and J 5 bases, leaving 9 bases between the germline ends. This CDR3 has 11 amino acids. The germline V gene has CDR1 MDHEN and CDR2 SYDVKM. The CDR3 region is CASTSLHEQYF. The DNA of the CDR3 is TGTGCCAGCACCTCACTACACGAGCAGTACTTC.

This chain joins TRBV18 and TRBJ2-5; 9 bases are shared with TRBD1. This CDR3 is built from 15 residues. The junction had 9 bases not matched to a gene; V was cut back by 6 bases and J by 4 bases. Germline V CDR1 and CDR2: KGHSH, LQKENI. Here the CDR3 reads CASSPNRGRLETQYF. As DNA, the CDR3 is TGTGCCAGCTCCCCTAACAGGGGGCGCTTAGAGACCCAGTACTTC.

The chain couples TRBV7-2 to TRBJ2-7; TRBD2 aligns across 7 bases. Unmatched junction bases numbered 8, after V lost 1 base and J lost 2 bases. The germline V gene encodes CDR1 SGHTA and CDR2 FQGNSA. This CDR3 is 16 amino acids long. The chain's CDR3 is CASSLDAGGDPYEQYF. DNA of the CDR3: TGTGCCAGCAGCTTAGACGCTGGGGGGGATCCCTACGAGCAGTACTTC.

This chain connects TRBV25-1 to TRBJ1-2, with D perhaps matching TRBD1 (5 bases). V was pared by 2 bases and J by 0 bases, with 16 bases between. The CDR3 runs to 17 residues. Germline assignment: CDR1 MGHDK and CDR2 SYGVNS. The CDR3 DNA reads TGTGCCAGCAGTGAACCCCCCCTCGACAGTGCTAACTATGGCTACACCTTC. Amino acid sequence: CASSEPPLDSANYGYTF.

V and J are TRBV7-2 and TRBJ1-5; D unclear. The CDR3 length is 13 residues. V was pared by 2 bases and J by 5 bases, with 7 bases between. Germline values: CDR1 SGHTA, CDR2 FQGNSA. This chain's CDR3 is CASSLRPDQPQHF. CDR3 in DNA: TGTGCCAGCAGCTTAAGGCCCGATCAGCCCCAGCATTTT. Full variable domain (missing parts from reference TRBV7-2 and TRBJ1-5): GAGVSQSPSNKVTEKGKDVELRCDPISGHTALYWYRQSLGQGLEFLIYFQGNSAPDKSGLPSDRFSAERTGGSVSTLTIQRTQQEDSAVYLCASSLRPDQPQHFGDGTRLSIL.